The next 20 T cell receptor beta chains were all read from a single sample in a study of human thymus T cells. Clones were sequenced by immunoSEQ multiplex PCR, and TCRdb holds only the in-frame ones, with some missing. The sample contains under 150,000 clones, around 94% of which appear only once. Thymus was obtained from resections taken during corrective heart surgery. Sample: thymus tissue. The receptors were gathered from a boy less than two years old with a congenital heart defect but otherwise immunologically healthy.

For the CDR3, the DNA is TGTGCCAGCAGCTTAGCTGGCAGAAGTAAGCAGTATTTT. Amino acids: CASSLAGRSKQYF. V is TRBV7-2 and J is TRBJ2-3; D remains ambiguous. CDR1 and CDR2 from the germline V gene are SGHTA and FQGNSA. The V and J ends lost 0 bases and 11 bases respectively, with 12 bases between them. The CDR3 consists of 13 residues.

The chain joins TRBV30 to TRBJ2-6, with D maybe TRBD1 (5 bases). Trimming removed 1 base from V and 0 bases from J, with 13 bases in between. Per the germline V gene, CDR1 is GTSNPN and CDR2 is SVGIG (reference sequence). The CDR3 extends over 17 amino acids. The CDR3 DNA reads TGTGCCTGGAGTGAATTATACAGGAGCTCTGGGGCCAACGTCCTGACTTTC. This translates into CAWSELYRSSGANVLTF.

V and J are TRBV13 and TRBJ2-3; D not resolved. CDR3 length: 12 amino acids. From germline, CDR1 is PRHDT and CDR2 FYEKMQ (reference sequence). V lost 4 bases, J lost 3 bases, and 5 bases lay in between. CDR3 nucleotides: TGTGCCAGCAGCTCGGAGACAGATACGCAGTATTTT. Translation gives CASSSETDTQYF.

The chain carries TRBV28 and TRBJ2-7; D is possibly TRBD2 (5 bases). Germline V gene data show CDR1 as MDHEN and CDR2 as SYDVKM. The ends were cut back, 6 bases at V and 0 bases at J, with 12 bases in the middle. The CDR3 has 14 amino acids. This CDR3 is CASRSTGNSYEQYF. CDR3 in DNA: TGTGCCAGCAGATCTACGGGGAACTCCTACGAGCAGTACTTC.

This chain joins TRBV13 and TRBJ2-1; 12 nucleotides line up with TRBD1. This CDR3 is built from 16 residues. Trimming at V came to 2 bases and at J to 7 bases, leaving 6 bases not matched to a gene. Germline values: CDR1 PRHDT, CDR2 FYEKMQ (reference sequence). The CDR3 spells CASSLTRDRGRNEQFF. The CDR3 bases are TGTGCCAGCAGCTTAACCCGGGACAGGGGGCGGAATGAGCAGTTCTTC.

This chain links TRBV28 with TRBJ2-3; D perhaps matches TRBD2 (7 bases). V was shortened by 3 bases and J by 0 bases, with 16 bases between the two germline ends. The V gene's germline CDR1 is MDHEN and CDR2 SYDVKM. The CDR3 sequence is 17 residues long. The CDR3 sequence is CASSFGFAGASTDTQYF. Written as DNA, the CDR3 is TGTGCCAGCAGTTTTGGGTTCGCGGGGGCTAGCACAGATACGCAGTATTTT.

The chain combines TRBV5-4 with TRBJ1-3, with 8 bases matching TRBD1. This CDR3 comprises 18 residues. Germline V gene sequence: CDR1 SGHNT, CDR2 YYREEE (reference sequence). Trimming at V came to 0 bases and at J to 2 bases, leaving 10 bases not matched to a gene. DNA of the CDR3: TGTGCCAGCAGCTTGGCCTTGGACAGGGAGGGAACTGGAAACACCATATATTTT. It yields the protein CASSLALDREGTGNTIYF.

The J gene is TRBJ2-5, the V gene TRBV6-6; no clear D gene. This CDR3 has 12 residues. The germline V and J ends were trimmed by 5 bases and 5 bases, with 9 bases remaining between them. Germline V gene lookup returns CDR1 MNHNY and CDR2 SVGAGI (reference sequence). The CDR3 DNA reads TGTGCCAGCAGTCGGCCGGCGGAGACCCAGTACTTC. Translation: CASSRPAETQYF.

The CDR3 nucleotides read TGTGCCAGCAGTCATCATCGGACAGGGGGCGAAAACACCATATATTTT. Its protein is CASSHHRTGGENTIYF. This chain uses TRBV11-2 with TRBJ1-3; 11 bases fit TRBD1. CDR1 and CDR2 from the germline V gene are SGHAT and FQNNGV. Trimming removed 6 bases from V and 6 bases from J; junction bases left unmatched: 10. This CDR3 region has 16 residues.

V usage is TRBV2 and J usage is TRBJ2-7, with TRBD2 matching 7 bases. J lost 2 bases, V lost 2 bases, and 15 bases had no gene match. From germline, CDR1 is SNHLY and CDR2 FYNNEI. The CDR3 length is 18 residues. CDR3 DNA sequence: TGTGCCAGCAGTGAATTTTTCCCCGGGGCTAGCGGTCCCTACGAGCAGTACTTC. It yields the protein CASSEFFPGASGPYEQYF.

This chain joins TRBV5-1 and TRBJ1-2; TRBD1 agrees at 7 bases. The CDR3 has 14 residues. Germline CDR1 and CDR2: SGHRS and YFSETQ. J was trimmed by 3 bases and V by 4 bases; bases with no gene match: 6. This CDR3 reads CASSQTGTDYGYTF. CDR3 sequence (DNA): TGCGCCAGCAGCCAGACAGGGACTGACTATGGCTACACCTTC.

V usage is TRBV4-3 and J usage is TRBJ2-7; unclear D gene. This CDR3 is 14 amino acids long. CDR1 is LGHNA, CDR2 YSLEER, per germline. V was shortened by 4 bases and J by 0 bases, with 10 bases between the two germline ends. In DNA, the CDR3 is TGCGCCAGCAGCCCCCATCCCCTCTCCTACGAGCAGTACTTC. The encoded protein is CASSPHPLSYEQYF.

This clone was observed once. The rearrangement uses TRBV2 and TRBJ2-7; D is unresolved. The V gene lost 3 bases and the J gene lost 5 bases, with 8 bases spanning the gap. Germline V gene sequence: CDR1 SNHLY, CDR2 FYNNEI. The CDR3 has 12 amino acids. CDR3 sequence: CASSDPPNEQYF. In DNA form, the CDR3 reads TGTGCCAGCAGTGACCCCCCGAACGAGCAGTACTTC. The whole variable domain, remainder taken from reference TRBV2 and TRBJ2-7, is EPEVTQTPSHQVTQMGQEVILRCVPISNHLYFYWYRQILGQKVEFLVSFYNNEISEKSEIFDDQFSVERPDGSNFTLKIRSTKLEDSAMYFCASSDPPNEQYFGPGTRLTVT.

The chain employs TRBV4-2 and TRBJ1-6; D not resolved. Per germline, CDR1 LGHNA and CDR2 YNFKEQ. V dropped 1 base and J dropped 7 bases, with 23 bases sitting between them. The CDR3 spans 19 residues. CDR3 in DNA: TGTGCCAGCAGCCAAGGGTTTTCGGGAGGGCTTGTGACGAATTCACCCCTCCACTTT. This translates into CASSQGFSGGLVTNSPLHF.

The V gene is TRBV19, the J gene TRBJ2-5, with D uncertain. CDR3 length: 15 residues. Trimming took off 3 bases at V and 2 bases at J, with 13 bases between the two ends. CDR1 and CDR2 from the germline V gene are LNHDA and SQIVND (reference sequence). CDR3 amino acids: CASSMADARQETQYF. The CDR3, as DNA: TGTGCCAGTAGTATGGCGGACGCCCGACAAGAGACCCAGTACTTC.

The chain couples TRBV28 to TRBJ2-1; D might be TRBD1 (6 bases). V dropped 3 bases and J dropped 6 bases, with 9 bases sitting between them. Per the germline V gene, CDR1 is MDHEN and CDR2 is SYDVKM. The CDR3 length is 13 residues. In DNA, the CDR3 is TGTGCCAGCAGTTTCCGCAGGGGCAATGAGCAGTTCTTC. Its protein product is CASSFRRGNEQFF.

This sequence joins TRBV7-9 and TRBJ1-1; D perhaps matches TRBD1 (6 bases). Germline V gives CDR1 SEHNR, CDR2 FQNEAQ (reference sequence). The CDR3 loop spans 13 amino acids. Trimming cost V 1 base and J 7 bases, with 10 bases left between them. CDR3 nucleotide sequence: TGTGCCAGCAGCTTAGGAGGGGGAGGTGAAGCTTTCTTT. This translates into CASSLGGGGEAFF.

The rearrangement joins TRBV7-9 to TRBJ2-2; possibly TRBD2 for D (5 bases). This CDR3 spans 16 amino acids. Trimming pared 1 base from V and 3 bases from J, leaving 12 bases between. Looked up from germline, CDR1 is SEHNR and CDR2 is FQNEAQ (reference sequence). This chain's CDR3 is CASSLVLAGDTGELFF. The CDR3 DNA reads TGTGCCAGCAGCTTAGTCCTAGCTGGGGACACCGGGGAGCTGTTTTTT.

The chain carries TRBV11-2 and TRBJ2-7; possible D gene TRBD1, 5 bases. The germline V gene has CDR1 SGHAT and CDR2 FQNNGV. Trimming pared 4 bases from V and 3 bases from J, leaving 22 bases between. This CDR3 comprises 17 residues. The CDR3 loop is CASSSWPKGQGGYEQYF. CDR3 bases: TGTGCCAGCAGCTCCTGGCCCAAAGGCCAGGGCGGCTACGAGCAGTACTTC.

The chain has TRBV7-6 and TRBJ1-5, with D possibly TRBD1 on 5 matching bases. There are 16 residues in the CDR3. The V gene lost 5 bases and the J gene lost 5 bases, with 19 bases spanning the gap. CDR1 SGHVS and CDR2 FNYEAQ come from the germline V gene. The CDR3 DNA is TGTGCCAGCAGCCCCTGGGTTAGGGGAAGAGATCAGCCCCAGCATTTT. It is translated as CASSPWVRGRDQPQHF.